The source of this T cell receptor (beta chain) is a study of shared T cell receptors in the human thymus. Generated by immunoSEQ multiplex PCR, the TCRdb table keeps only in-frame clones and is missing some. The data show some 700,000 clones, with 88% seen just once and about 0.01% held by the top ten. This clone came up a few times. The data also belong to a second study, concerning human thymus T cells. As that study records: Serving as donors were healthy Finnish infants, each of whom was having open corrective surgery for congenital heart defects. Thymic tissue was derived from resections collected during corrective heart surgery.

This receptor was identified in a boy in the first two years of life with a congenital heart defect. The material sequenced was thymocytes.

For the CDR3, the DNA is TGTGACGGGACAGGGGGCTACGAGCAGTACTTC. Translating gives CDGTGGYEQYF. This chain links TRBV28 with TRBJ2-7, with 11 nucleotides matching TRBD1. This CDR3 has 11 amino acids. The germline V gene encodes CDR1 MDHEN and CDR2 SYDVKM. Filled out from reference TRBV28 and TRBJ2-7, the complete variable domain reads DVKVTQSSRYLVKRTGEKVFLECVQDMDHENMFWYRQDPGLGLRLIYFSYDVKMKEKGDIPEGYSVSREKKERFSLILESASTNQTSMYLCDGTGGYEQYFGPGTRLTVT.